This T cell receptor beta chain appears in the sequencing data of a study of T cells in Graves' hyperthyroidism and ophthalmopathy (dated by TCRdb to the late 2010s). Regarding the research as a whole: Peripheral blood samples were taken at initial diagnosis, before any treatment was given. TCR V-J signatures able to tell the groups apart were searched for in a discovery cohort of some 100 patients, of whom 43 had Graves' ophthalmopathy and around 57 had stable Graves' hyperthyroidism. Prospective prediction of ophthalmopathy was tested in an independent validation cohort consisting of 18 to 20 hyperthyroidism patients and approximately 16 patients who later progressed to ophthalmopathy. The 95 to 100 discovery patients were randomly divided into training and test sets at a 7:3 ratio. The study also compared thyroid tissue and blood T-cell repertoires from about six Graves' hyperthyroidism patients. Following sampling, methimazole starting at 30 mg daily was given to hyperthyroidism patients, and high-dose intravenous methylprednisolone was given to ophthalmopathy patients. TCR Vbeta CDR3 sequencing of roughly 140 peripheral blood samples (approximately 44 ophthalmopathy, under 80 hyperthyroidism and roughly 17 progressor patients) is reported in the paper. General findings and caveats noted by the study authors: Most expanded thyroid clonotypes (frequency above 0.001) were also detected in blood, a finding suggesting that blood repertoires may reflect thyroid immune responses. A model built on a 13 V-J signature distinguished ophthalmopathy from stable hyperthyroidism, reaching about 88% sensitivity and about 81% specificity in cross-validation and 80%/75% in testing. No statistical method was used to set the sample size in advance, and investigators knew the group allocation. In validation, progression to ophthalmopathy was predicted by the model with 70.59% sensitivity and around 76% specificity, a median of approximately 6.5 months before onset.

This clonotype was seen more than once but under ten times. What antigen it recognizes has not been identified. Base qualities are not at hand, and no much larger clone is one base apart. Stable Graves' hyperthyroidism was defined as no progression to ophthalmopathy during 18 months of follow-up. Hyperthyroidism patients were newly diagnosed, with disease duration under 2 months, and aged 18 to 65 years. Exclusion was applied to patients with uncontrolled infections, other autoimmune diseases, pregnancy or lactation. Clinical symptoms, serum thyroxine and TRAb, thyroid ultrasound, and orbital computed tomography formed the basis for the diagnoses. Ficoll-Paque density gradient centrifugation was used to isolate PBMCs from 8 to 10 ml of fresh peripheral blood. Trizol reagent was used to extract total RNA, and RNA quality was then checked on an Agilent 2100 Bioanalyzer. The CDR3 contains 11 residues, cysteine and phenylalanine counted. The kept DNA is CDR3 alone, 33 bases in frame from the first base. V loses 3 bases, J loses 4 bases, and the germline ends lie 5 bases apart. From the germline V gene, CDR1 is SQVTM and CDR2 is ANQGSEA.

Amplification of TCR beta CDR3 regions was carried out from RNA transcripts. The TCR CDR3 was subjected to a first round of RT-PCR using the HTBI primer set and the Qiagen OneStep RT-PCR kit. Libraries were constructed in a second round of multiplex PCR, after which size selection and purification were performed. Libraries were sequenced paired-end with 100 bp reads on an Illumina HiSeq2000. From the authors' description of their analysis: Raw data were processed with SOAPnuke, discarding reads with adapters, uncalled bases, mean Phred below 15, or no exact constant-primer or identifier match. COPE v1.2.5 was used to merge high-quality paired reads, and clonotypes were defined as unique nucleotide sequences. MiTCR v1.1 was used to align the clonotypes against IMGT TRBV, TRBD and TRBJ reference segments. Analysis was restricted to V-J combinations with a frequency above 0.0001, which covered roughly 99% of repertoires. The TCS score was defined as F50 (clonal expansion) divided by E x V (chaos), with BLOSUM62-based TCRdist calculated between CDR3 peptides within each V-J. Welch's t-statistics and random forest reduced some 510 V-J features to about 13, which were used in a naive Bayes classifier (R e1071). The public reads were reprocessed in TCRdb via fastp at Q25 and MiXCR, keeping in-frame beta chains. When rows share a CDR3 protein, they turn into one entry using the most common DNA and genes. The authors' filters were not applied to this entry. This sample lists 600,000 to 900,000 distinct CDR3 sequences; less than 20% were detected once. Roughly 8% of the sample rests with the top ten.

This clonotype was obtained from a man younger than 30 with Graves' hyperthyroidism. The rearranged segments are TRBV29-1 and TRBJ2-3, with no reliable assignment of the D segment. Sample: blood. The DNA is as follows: TGCAGCGTTGACATCGCAGATACGCAGTATTTT. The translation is CSVDIADTQYF.